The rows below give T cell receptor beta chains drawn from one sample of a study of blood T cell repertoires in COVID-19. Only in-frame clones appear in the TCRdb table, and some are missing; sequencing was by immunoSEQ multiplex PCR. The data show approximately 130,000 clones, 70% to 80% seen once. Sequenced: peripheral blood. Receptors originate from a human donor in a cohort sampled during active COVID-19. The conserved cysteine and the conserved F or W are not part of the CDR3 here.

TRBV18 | ASSPLGQGYEQY
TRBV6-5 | ASTPGSGAGYT
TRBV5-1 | ASSPRGGGNTEAF
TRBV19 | ASSRQGGGYGYT
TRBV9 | ASSVDLAPTTGELF
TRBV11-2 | ASSFGRGRVADTQY
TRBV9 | ASSVVGTGGELF
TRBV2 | ASSEMGQNTEAF
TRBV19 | ASSMTTGGSEKLF
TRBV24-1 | ATTRQGGQNYGYT
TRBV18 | ASSPGTGGTEAF
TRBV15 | ATSSRTGANSPLH
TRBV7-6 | ASSLAPGFSNQPQH
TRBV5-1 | ASSLVNRAELLF
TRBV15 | ATSRDLTGGAGANVLT
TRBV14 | ASSRGTGWDSPLH
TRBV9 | ASSVSPGTGGKRPNEQF
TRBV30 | AWGRGNSPLH
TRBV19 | AAAGGGNQPQH
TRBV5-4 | ASSLVGGSPLH
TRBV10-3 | AIGTSDEQY
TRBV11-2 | ASSVPRDIFSSGANVLT
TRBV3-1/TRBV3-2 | ASRPQGQGQYEQY
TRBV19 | ASSRGGDSNQPQH
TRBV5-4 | AIGGGRTEAF
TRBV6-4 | ASSPRLRANYGYT
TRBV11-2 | ATGAGTSTDTQY
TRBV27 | ASLPMTGSDYGYT
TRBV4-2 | ASSLTSGGDRGEQF
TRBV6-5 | ASSWGGSHYGYT
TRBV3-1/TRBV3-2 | ASSPGNTEAF
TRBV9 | ASSASGGSTYEQY
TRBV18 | ASSPLEGARETQY
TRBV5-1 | ASRESGGSSYNEQF
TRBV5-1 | ASSPSHGLAGEGTQY
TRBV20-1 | SAKPYTEAF
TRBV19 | ASSMKRTGAEKLF
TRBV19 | ASSISVSGANVLT
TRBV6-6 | ASSNGGEETQY
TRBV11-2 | ASSPIKRDRFYEQY
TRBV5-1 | ASSRGLAGGTDTQY
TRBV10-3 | AISEQSTDTQY
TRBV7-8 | ASSLLTGRVGNTIY
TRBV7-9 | ASSFGQGREKLF
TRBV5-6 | ASSARGVGNTIY
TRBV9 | ASSVGNPQGDYGYT
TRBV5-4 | ASSLSGGNSYNEQF
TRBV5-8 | ASSLARFTDTQY
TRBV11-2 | ASSLHRDEQY
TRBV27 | ASSVSGAGELF
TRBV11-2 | ASSGRLAGISTDTQY
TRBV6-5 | ASSYNSPGGTGELF
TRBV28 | ASRGLANSNEKLF
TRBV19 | ASRERGPSYEQY
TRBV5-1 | ASSGLTGTGANVLT